This TCR beta chain was profiled in a study of T cell responses to AZD1222 COVID-19 vaccine. On this clone: What it binds is unknown.

TCRdb's copy holds only in-frame clones and misses some; the assay was immunoSEQ multiplex PCR. The data show around 100,000 clones, approximately 86% seen once. Whole-study results and caveats: Unmutated variant regions reportedly attract nearly half of all spike-specific TCRs.

This receptor was taken from an adult who received the MenACWY meningococcal vaccine as a control. Sequencing used peripheral blood, obtained 28 days after the second dose of the MenACWY control vaccine.

The CDR3 here is CASSKVEESQAFF. CDR3 in DNA: TGCGCCAGCAGCAAGGTCGAGGAGTCACAAGCTTTCTTT. The chain couples TRBV5-1 to TRBJ1-1; D unclear. Per the germline V gene, CDR1 is SGHRS and CDR2 is YFSETQ. This CDR3 comprises 13 residues. V shed 4 bases and J shed 9 bases, with 16 bases lying between them.